Listed here are 12 T cell receptor beta chains from one sample, sequenced in a study of CD8 T cells in Susac syndrome. Random hexamers were used to reverse transcribe the RNA input (roughly 0.5 to 1 ug). TCRdb analysed the immunoSEQ multiplex PCR reads with MiXCR anew, one entry per CDR3 protein. In the table there are approximately 190,000 distinct CDR3 sequences, approximately 93% of which are singletons. The sample consisted of CD4+ T cells from PBMCs. The receptors were gathered from a human donor in good health.

V usage is TRBV19 and J usage is TRBJ1-1; TRBD1 agrees at 9 bases. Germline V gene sequence: CDR1 LNHDA, CDR2 SQIVND (reference sequence). With 6 bases clipped from V and 11 bases from J, the junction kept 10 bases outside the gene matches. The CDR3 has 13 amino acids. The chain's CDR3 is CASRPGQGENAFF. In DNA, the CDR3 is TGTGCCAGTAGACCGGGACAGGGAGAGAATGCTTTCTTT.

J is TRBJ2-7 and V is TRBV7-9; D possibly corresponds to TRBD1 (5 bases). Trimming shortened V by 3 bases and J by 4 bases, and 10 bases separated the two germline ends. Germline V CDR1 and CDR2: SEHNR, FQNEAQ (reference sequence). The CDR3 contains 13 residues. CDR3 DNA: TGTGCCAGCAGCTTCGGCAGACAGTACGAGCAGTACTTC. Protein product: CASSFGRQYEQYF.

V usage is TRBV10-3 and J usage is TRBJ2-5, with D unresolved. Germline loops: CDR1 ENHRY, CDR2 SYGVKD. The CDR3 extends over 10 amino acids. V lost 10 bases, J lost 5 bases, and 8 bases lay in between. The CDR3 spells CATMGETQYF. DNA of the CDR3: TGTGCCACCATGGGGGAGACCCAGTACTTC.

The sample holds one count of this clonotype. The V gene is TRBV5-1, the J gene TRBJ2-6; tentative D call: TRBD2 (6 bases). Germline values: CDR1 SGHRS, CDR2 YFSETQ. CDR3 size: 15 residues. V shed 0 bases and J shed 7 bases, with 11 bases lying between them. CDR3 DNA sequence: TGCGCCAGCAGCTTGGAGGTGGGGACTGCCAACGTCCTGACTTTC. Residues: CASSLEVGTANVLTF.

The chain couples TRBV13 to TRBJ1-6; D is uncertain. The CDR3 contains 14 residues. Trimming stripped 2 bases from V and 7 bases from J, with 9 bases between. Germline CDR1 reads PRHDT; CDR2 reads FYEKMQ (reference sequence). CDR3 protein: CASSLPGYNSPLHF. CDR3 nucleotide sequence: TGTGCCAGCAGCTTACCGGGGTACAATTCACCCCTCCACTTT.

The chain employs TRBV7-9 and TRBJ2-5; D may be TRBD1 or TRBD2 (5 bases each). The CDR3 loop spans 14 amino acids. CDR1 is SEHNR and CDR2 is FQNEAQ in the germline V gene (reference sequence). The V and J ends lost 3 bases and 1 base respectively, with 9 bases between them. Here the CDR3 reads CASSLRGFQETQYF. The DNA for the CDR3 is TGTGCCAGCAGCTTGAGGGGATTCCAAGAGACCCAGTACTTC.

The chain links TRBV28 to TRBJ1-2; 7 nucleotides match TRBD1. This CDR3 has 14 residues. Germline-derived CDR1 and CDR2 are MDHEN and SYDVKM. Trimming removed 5 bases from V and 3 bases from J; junction bases left unmatched: 6. The CDR3 region is CASSRAGGDYGYTF. The CDR3 DNA reads as TGTGCCAGCAGTCGCGCAGGGGGGGACTATGGCTACACCTTC.

The chain combines TRBV5-1 with TRBJ2-7; D might be TRBD2 (5 bases). This CDR3 is built from 13 residues. The V gene lost 5 bases and the J gene lost 5 bases, with 14 bases spanning the gap. The germline V gene has CDR1 SGHRS and CDR2 YFSETQ. The CDR3 sequence: CASRREKPDEQYF. The CDR3 DNA is TGCGCCAGCAGACGGGAAAAACCTGACGAGCAGTACTTC.

The CDR3 DNA follows: TGTGCCAGCAGTTACGGTCAGGGAACGAATCAGCCCCAGCATTTT. Protein product: CASSYGQGTNQPQHF. The chain has TRBV6-5 and TRBJ1-5; maybe TRBD1 (5 bases). V dropped 2 bases and J dropped 4 bases, with 12 bases sitting between them. The CDR3 is 15 residues long. In germline, CDR1 is MNHEY, CDR2 SVGAGI.

This clonotype was recorded once. The chain carries TRBV6-1 and TRBJ1-6, with D uncertain. Looked up from germline, CDR1 is MNHNS and CDR2 is SASEGT. V dropped 1 base and J dropped 9 bases, with 13 bases sitting between them. The CDR3 totals 15 residues. The CDR3, as DNA: TGTGCCAGCAGTGAAGACCTCAACCCAACTTCACCCCTCCACTTT. It encodes CASSEDLNPTSPLHF.

The chain employs TRBV6-6 and TRBJ2-3, with TRBD2 identical over 11 bases. V was clipped by 3 bases and J by 3 bases; unmatched bases: 2. Germline CDR1 reads MNHNY; CDR2 reads SVGAGI (reference sequence). The CDR3 has 15 amino acids. CDR3 in amino acids: CASSYSGGGTDTQYF. The CDR3 DNA sequence: TGTGCCAGCAGTTATAGCGGGGGGGGTACAGATACGCAGTATTTT.

The chain carries TRBV13 and TRBJ2-2, with D tentatively TRBD1 (5 bases). The V end lost 6 bases, the J end lost 3 bases, and 11 bases lay between the germline ends. The CDR3 length is 14 residues. CDR1 and CDR2 from the germline V gene are PRHDT and FYEKMQ (reference sequence). The CDR3 loop is CASRFDRYTGELFF. The DNA of the CDR3 is TGTGCCAGCAGATTTGACAGATACACCGGGGAGCTGTTTTTT.